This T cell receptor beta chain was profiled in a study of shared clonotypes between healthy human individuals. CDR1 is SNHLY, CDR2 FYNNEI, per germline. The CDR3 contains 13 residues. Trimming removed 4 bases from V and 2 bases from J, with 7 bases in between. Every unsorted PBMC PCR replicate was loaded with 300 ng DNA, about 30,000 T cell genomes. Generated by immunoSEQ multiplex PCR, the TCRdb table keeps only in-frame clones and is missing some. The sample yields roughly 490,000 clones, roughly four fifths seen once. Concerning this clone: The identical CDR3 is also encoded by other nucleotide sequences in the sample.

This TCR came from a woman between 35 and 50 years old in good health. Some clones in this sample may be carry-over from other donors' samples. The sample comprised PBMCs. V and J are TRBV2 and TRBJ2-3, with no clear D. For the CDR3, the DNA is TGTGCCAGCAGTGGAGAGACCACAGATACGCAGTATTTT. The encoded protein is CASSGETTDTQYF.